A single T cell receptor beta chain is shown here with its context. Its target is not known. This specimen comes from a study of cytomegalovirus exposure and HLA in healthy donors. In the study overall: The roughly 110 validation repertoires used the same platform as the approximately 700 first-cohort repertoires (as reported by a later analysis).

Trimming shortened V by 5 bases and J by 3 bases, and 14 bases separated the two germline ends. The CDR3 spans 15 residues. Germline V gene data show CDR1 as SNHLY and CDR2 as FYNNEI. The data were produced by immunoSEQ multiplex PCR, yet TCRdb's version contains in-frame clones alone and is incomplete. The data hold approximately 120,000 clones, with 88% observed a single time. The study, taken as a whole, reports: Reportedly, cytomegalovirus status was diagnosed with high sensitivity and specificity. The study listed under 200 cytomegalovirus-associated TCR beta chains. There were three CMV-associated chains whose specificity for CMV antigens was confirmed in vitro.

J is TRBJ1-5 and V is TRBV2, with unresolved D. The clonotype originates from a woman younger than 35 in good health and CMV-seronegative. Material for sequencing was PBMCs. DNA for the CDR3: TGTGCCAGCAGTACCGGAGTGTCGGTCAATCAGCCCCAGCATTTT. Amino acids: CASSTGVSVNQPQHF.